The 17 T cell receptor beta chains listed next were all sequenced from one sample in a study of blood T cell repertoires in COVID-19. Generated by immunoSEQ multiplex PCR, the TCRdb table keeps only in-frame clones and is missing some. The sample has 19,000 or so clones, about 88% seen once. The sample consisted of peripheral blood. The receptors originated from a man aged 65 to 85 with acute or convalescent COVID-19.

V is TRBV5-8 and J is TRBJ2-4; D possibly corresponds to TRBD1 (6 bases). V lost 3 bases, J lost 0 bases, and 16 bases lay in between. CDR3 length equals 17 residues. In germline, CDR1 is SGHTS, CDR2 YDEGEE. CDR3 in DNA: TGTGCCAGCAGCTCACGAGGGGGACATTTAGCCAAAAACATTCAGTACTTC. It specifies CASSSRGGHLAKNIQYF.

The J gene is TRBJ2-3, the V gene TRBV6-5, with TRBD1 matching over 7 bases. CDR3 length: 13 amino acids. The junction had 4 bases not matched to a gene; V was cut back by 10 bases and J by 0 bases. The germline gives CDR1 MNHEY, CDR2 SVGAGI. The CDR3 nucleotides are TGTGCCACCGAGGGGGCGAGCACAGATACGCAGTATTTT. Its protein product is CATEGASTDTQYF.

The chain uses TRBV7-2 and TRBJ2-7, with 7 positions matching TRBD1. The germline gives CDR1 SGHTA, CDR2 FQGNSA. The ends lost 6 bases at V and 2 bases at J; junction bases unmatched: 7. This CDR3 contains 14 residues. The CDR3 region has the DNA TGTGCCAGCAGGCTAACTCAGGGGGCCTACGAGCAGTACTTC. Protein product: CASRLTQGAYEQYF.

The chain couples TRBV21-1 to TRBJ2-2; the table's D gene call, TRBD2, was not cross checked with the DNA. TRBV21-1 is deemed a pseudogene. The CDR3 has 14 amino acids. CDR3: CASPSRGDTGELFF. The CDR3 nucleotides are TGTGCCAGCCCCAGTCGGGGGGACACCGGGGAGCTGTTTTTT.

Written as DNA, the CDR3 is TGTGCCAGCAGTTTATCAGGAGCGGGAGCGTCCTACGAGCAGTACTTC. Protein product: CASSLSGAGASYEQYF. The V call is TRBV27, the J call TRBJ2-7, with 8 bases fitting TRBD2. Trimming cost V 0 bases and J 1 base; bases outside gene matches: 5. The CDR3 spans 16 residues. Looked up from germline, CDR1 is MNHEY and CDR2 is SMNVEV (reference sequence).

The V call is TRBV6-4, the J call TRBJ2-5; 8 nucleotides match TRBD2. The germline V gene encodes CDR1 MRHNA and CDR2 SNTAGT. The V and J ends lost 2 bases and 5 bases, in that order; junction bases with no gene match: 4. The CDR3 contains 14 residues. The CDR3 spells CASSDPGLGETQYF. The CDR3 coding sequence is TGTGCCAGCAGTGACCCGGGACTAGGGGAGACCCAGTACTTC.

The CDR3 reads CASEPQGAEATEAFF. CDR3 nucleotide sequence: TGTGCCAGCGAACCCCAGGGGGCGGAGGCCACTGAAGCTTTCTTT. The chain carries TRBV28 and TRBJ1-1, with TRBD1 matching 8 bases. Germline V gene lookup returns CDR1 MDHEN and CDR2 SYDVKM. The length of the CDR3 is 15 residues. V lost 8 bases and J lost 4; bases outside the gene matches: 12.

J is TRBJ1-5 and V is TRBV7-9; TRBD1 matches at 8 bases. J was trimmed by 2 bases and V by 5 bases; bases with no gene match: 8. The germline CDR1 and CDR2 sequences are SEHNR and FQNEAQ (reference sequence). This CDR3 region has 16 residues. CDR3 residues: CASSPQGVIGNQPQHF. The CDR3 nucleotides read TGTGCCAGCAGCCCACAGGGGGTGATAGGCAATCAGCCCCAGCATTTT.

The chain combines TRBV3-1 (or the pseudogene TRBV3-2) with TRBJ2-7, with TRBD1 matching 8 bases. In germline, CDR1 is LGHDT, CDR2 YNNKEL (reference sequence). The CDR3 contains 14 residues. V lost 2 bases and J lost 2; bases outside the gene matches: 2. The CDR3 DNA sequence: TGTGCCAGCAGCCAACAGACAGGGGCCTACGAGCAGTACTTC. Translation: CASSQQTGAYEQYF.

This chain links TRBV5-1 with TRBJ1-5; D gene ambiguous. Between the trimmed V and J ends, which lost 1 base and 5 bases, there was a span of 7 bases. From germline, CDR1 is SGHRS and CDR2 YFSETQ. The CDR3 covers 13 residues. The CDR3 DNA reads TGCGCCAGCAGCTTGTCTTTTGATCAGCCCCAGCATTTT. This translates into CASSLSFDQPQHF.

The chain employs TRBV28 and TRBJ1-4, with 9 bases fitting TRBD1. With V trimmed by 2 bases and J by 8 bases, 6 bases remained unmatched. From germline, CDR1 is MDHEN and CDR2 SYDVKM. The CDR3 totals 15 residues. The CDR3 region has the DNA TGTGCCAGCAGTTTACAGGGACAGGGAGGCGAAAAACTGTTTTTT. Translation gives CASSLQGQGGEKLFF.

This chain connects TRBV7-3 to TRBJ2-2; D is possibly TRBD2 (5 bases). The germline gives CDR1 SGHTA, CDR2 FQGTGA. The CDR3 runs 16 residues. Trimming took off 5 bases at V and 7 bases at J, with 20 bases between the two ends. DNA for the CDR3: TGTGCCAGCAGCCTCATCCCCGGGGAGAGGAACGGGGAGCTGTTTTTT. It specifies CASSLIPGERNGELFF.

The rearrangement uses TRBV4-2 and TRBJ2-5; D unclear. CDR3 length equals 13 residues. V lost 0 bases, J lost 3 bases, and 5 bases lay in between. The V gene's germline CDR1 is LGHNA and CDR2 YNFKEQ. The DNA for the CDR3 is TGTGCCAGCAGCCAAGATCCAGAAGAGACCCAGTACTTC. Translation gives CASSQDPEETQYF.

The chain employs TRBV7-3 and TRBJ2-1; D perhaps matches TRBD2 (6 bases). This CDR3 region has 15 residues. Germline assignment: CDR1 SGHTA and CDR2 FQGTGA. Trimming shortened V by 4 bases and J by 7 bases, and 17 bases separated the two germline ends. CDR3: CASSSPGTLGNEQFF. The CDR3 nucleotides are TGTGCCAGCAGCTCCCCCGGGACTCTAGGAAATGAGCAGTTCTTC.

The rearrangement uses TRBV6-5 and TRBJ1-4; possible D gene TRBD1, 6 bases. Germline values: CDR1 MNHEY, CDR2 SVGAGI. V was trimmed by 7 bases and J by 3 bases, leaving 12 bases between them. The CDR3 has 14 amino acids. This CDR3 is CASTEGGSNEKLFF. In nucleotides, the CDR3 is TGTGCCAGCACCGAAGGGGGTTCTAATGAAAAACTGTTTTTT.

This rearrangement joins TRBV28 to TRBJ2-1; tentatively, D is TRBD1 (5 bases). V was clipped by 5 bases and J by 6 bases, with 17 bases between them. Germline loops: CDR1 MDHEN, CDR2 SYDVKM. CDR3 size: 15 residues. The DNA of the CDR3 is TGTGCCAGCAGTCCTCCCCAAGGGGCCTCCAATGAGCAGTTCTTC. Its protein product is CASSPPQGASNEQFF.

The chain uses TRBV7-8 and TRBJ2-1; 7 bases agree with TRBD1. Germline assignment: CDR1 SGHVS and CDR2 FQNEAQ. The CDR3 loop spans 14 amino acids. Unmatched junction bases numbered 9, after V lost 7 bases and J lost 6 bases. CDR3 in DNA: TGTGCCAGCATACCGACAGGGTCGGTCAATGAGCAGTTCTTC. This gives the protein CASIPTGSVNEQFF.